These T cell receptor beta chains were read from a single sample in a study of spatial heterogeneity in lung cancer. From the 5' RACE reads, TCRdb called clonotypes with MiXCR, one entry per CDR3 protein. This sample has around 89,000 distinct CDR3 sequences, with over 9.5% found just once. The source was PBMCs, collected at surgery. These receptors came from a male donor with early-stage non-small cell lung cancer. Each CDR3 is given without its conserved first and last residue. Each record gives: V gene, CDR3 protein.

V gene: TRBV6-6
CDR3 protein: ASSPTGANVLT

V gene: TRBV28
CDR3 protein: ASSVLAGVGNEQF

V gene: TRBV5-1
CDR3 protein: ASSSPRTDDEQY

V gene: TRBV5-6
CDR3 protein: ASSLEVRFSQNIQY

V gene: TRBV20-1
CDR3 protein: SARDFSMSPNTEAF

V gene: TRBV7-3
CDR3 protein: ASSPSGGRGTYEQY

V gene: TRBV30
CDR3 protein: AWSVWGQETQY

V gene: TRBV24-1
CDR3 protein: ATSDSASASEKLF

V gene: TRBV29-1
CDR3 protein: SVRHGGNQPQH

V gene: TRBV5-1
CDR3 protein: ASSRNSPYDEQY

V gene: TRBV15
CDR3 protein: ATSLSGTGGPGELF

V gene: TRBV18
CDR3 protein: ASSPAGGSDTQY

V gene: TRBV2
CDR3 protein: ASSEAGGNNEQF

V gene: TRBV7-9
CDR3 protein: ASSQEGTEAF

V gene: TRBV18
CDR3 protein: ASSPALSGANVLT

V gene: TRBV24-1
CDR3 protein: ATSPGLAGRTDTQY

V gene: TRBV29-1
CDR3 protein: SVGVTTDTQY

V gene: TRBV27
CDR3 protein: ASSPRGQGTGEQY

V gene: TRBV10-1
CDR3 protein: ASSESAAYEQY

V gene: TRBV11-3
CDR3 protein: ASSFRGETDTQY

V gene: TRBV7-9
CDR3 protein: ASRLKTQEKLF

V gene: TRBV30
CDR3 protein: ACRDRATDTQY

V gene: TRBV4-3
CDR3 protein: ASSHRGSTQY

V gene: TRBV10-3
CDR3 protein: AISEGDSLNEKLF

V gene: TRBV29-1
CDR3 protein: SVEGRATQETQY

V gene: TRBV25-1
CDR3 protein: ASSRGQGDGYKY

V gene: TRBV6-2/TRBV6-3
CDR3 protein: ASSRQGQGLDEQY

V gene: TRBV30
CDR3 protein: AWSRDTNTEAF

V gene: TRBV20-1
CDR3 protein: SLIRQAFSEAF

V gene: TRBV20-1
CDR3 protein: SARERAYNEQF

V gene: TRBV29-1
CDR3 protein: SVDRGEKLF

V gene: TRBV20-1
CDR3 protein: SADRGPYGYT

V gene: TRBV7-3
CDR3 protein: ASSPSTGTKNIQY

V gene: TRBV4-2
CDR3 protein: ASSQEARDSQF

V gene: TRBV20-1
CDR3 protein: SAITSFGSDTQY

V gene: TRBV5-1
CDR3 protein: ASSFSTSNEKLF

V gene: TRBV4-3
CDR3 protein: ASSQELGRENTEAF

V gene: TRBV4-3
CDR3 protein: ASSQGTSLQETQY